Listed here are 14 T cell receptor beta chains from one sample, sequenced in a study of shared clonotypes between healthy human individuals. Assay: immunoSEQ multiplex PCR; the TCRdb copy retains only in-frame clones and omits some. The top ten hold 0.3% to 0.4% of the sample, which has some 2,500,000 clones, roughly 92% seen once. The sequencing sample was made of naive CD4+ T cells from PBMCs. Regarding subset: CD45RA+ positively selected. The receptors shown here come from a man aged 18 to 29 in good health. Some clones in this sample may be carry-over from other donors' samples.

Turning to this clone: Within the sample, other DNA sequences also encode this same CDR3. This sequence joins TRBV5-1 and TRBJ1-4; 12 nucleotides match TRBD1. The CDR3 sequence is 15 residues long. J lost 8 bases, V lost 4 bases, and 6 bases had no gene match. Germline values: CDR1 SGHRS, CDR2 YFSETQ. CDR3: CASSPLGTGGEKLFF. The CDR3 bases are TGCGCCAGCAGCCCTCTAGGGACAGGGGGCGAAAAACTGTTTTTT.

Concerning this clone itself: The same CDR3 also results from other DNA sequences found in this sample. The chain joins TRBV5-1 to TRBJ2-7, with 8 nucleotides matching TRBD2. V lost 4 bases, J lost 2 bases, and 5 bases stayed unmatched. The germline V gene encodes CDR1 SGHRS and CDR2 YFSETQ. There are 14 residues in the CDR3. CDR3: CASSPTSGTYEQYF. The CDR3 bases are TGCGCCAGCAGCCCCACTAGCGGTACCTACGAGCAGTACTTC.

As concerns this clone: Other DNA variants within this sample encode the same CDR3. J is TRBJ2-1 and V is TRBV7-2, with D unclear. V dropped 0 bases and J dropped 0 bases, with 6 bases sitting between them. Germline values: CDR1 SGHTA, CDR2 FQGNSA. This CDR3 spans 15 amino acids. The CDR3 coding sequence is TGTGCCAGCAGCTTAGCCGGAGCCTCCTACAATGAGCAGTTCTTC. Its protein is CASSLAGASYNEQFF.

Remarks on this clone: Other nucleotide sequences in the sample specify the same CDR3. The chain carries TRBV28 and TRBJ1-5; TRBD1 is a possible D gene (5 bases). Between the trimmed V and J ends, which lost 3 bases and 5 bases, there was a span of 14 bases. CDR3 length: 15 residues. Germline V CDR1 and CDR2: MDHEN, SYDVKM. The CDR3 here is CASSFLRGAYQPQHF. CDR3 in DNA: TGTGCCAGCAGTTTTCTCCGAGGGGCCTATCAGCCCCAGCATTTT.

The chain employs TRBV15 and TRBJ2-6; 7 nucleotides agree with TRBD1. This CDR3 is 18 amino acids long. Germline CDR1 LNHNV, CDR2 YYDKDF (reference sequence). The J segment lost 0 bases and the V segment lost 5 bases, leaving 10 bases of the junction unmatched. Here the CDR3 DNA reads TGTGCCACCAGCGAAAAGACAGGGCAGAGCTCTGGGGCCAACGTCCTGACTTTC. Encoded protein: CATSEKTGQSSGANVLTF.

The rearrangement links TRBV7-3 to TRBJ1-1; D may be TRBD1 (6 bases). CDR1 is SGHTA and CDR2 is FQGTGA in the germline V gene. The CDR3 is 13 residues long. Trimming stripped 0 bases from V and 8 bases from J, with 10 bases between. CDR3 coding DNA: TGTGCCAGCAGCTTAACGTTAACAGGGGAAGCTTTCTTT. It encodes CASSLTLTGEAFF.

The chain combines TRBV5-6 with TRBJ2-7, with D tentatively TRBD1 or TRBD2 (6 bases each). This CDR3 contains 13 residues. Germline lookup yields CDR1 SGHDT and CDR2 YYEEEE. The V gene lost 1 base and the J gene lost 12 bases, with 17 bases spanning the gap. CDR3 protein: CASSLFRGQGGYF. Written as DNA, the CDR3 is TGTGCCAGCAGCTTGTTTCGGGGGCAGGGTGGGTACTTC.

Only one count was recorded for this clone. The chain links TRBV28 to TRBJ2-1; TRBD2 aligns across 11 bases. Trimming took 4 bases from V and 14 from J; bases not matched to a gene: 10. The CDR3 consists of 14 residues. Germline CDR1 is MDHEN and CDR2 is SYDVKM. In DNA form, the CDR3 reads TGTGCCAGCAGTTCCCGAGTGACTAGCGGGAAGGAGTTCTTC. As protein: CASSSRVTSGKEFF.

In this sample, this clone turned up a few times. The chain uses TRBV2 and TRBJ1-1, with 7 bases that match TRBD1. The length of the CDR3 is 12 residues. V was pared by 11 bases and J by 0 bases, with 3 bases of the junction left unmatched. CDR1 is SNHLY, CDR2 FYNNEI, per germline. The chain's CDR3 is CAGTAMNTEAFF. The CDR3, as DNA: TGTGCCGGGACAGCTATGAACACTGAAGCTTTCTTT.

The chain combines TRBV4-1 with TRBJ1-5, with a weak D call TRBD1 (6 bases). Germline V CDR1 and CDR2: MGHRA, YSYEKL. V was trimmed by 3 bases and J by 7 bases, leaving 22 bases between them. The CDR3 runs 17 residues. As DNA, the CDR3 is TGCGCCAGCAGCCAGCAAATGGGTCGAGGGGGTGGCCAGCCCCAGCATTTT. Amino acid sequence: CASSQQMGRGGGQPQHF.

This sequence joins TRBV9 and TRBJ1-1; 9 bases agree with TRBD1. Trimming cost V 4 bases and J 7 bases; bases outside gene matches: 8. This CDR3 spans 14 amino acids. CDR1 and CDR2 (germline): SGDLS, YYNGEE. The CDR3: CASSSGTGFGEAFF. CDR3 nucleotide sequence: TGTGCCAGCAGCTCCGGGACAGGGTTCGGTGAAGCTTTCTTT.

This clone was seen only once. V and J are TRBV5-1 and TRBJ1-2; D perhaps matches TRBD1 (6 bases). Trimming took off 1 base at V and 4 bases at J, with 11 bases between the two ends. Per the germline V gene, CDR1 is SGHRS and CDR2 is YFSETQ. The CDR3 extends over 14 amino acids. DNA for the CDR3: TGCGCCAGCAGCTTGAGGCAGGGGATCTATGGCTACACCTTC. Translation: CASSLRQGIYGYTF.

This clone is a singleton in its sample. This chain joins TRBV7-8 and TRBJ2-5, with 7 nucleotides matching TRBD1. CDR1 and CDR2 (germline): SGHVS, FQNEAQ. V was pared by 5 bases and J by 4 bases, with 7 bases of the junction left unmatched. CDR3 length: 14 residues. The CDR3 spells CASSPHRDRETQYF. CDR3 coding DNA: TGTGCCAGCAGCCCACACCGGGACAGAGAGACCCAGTACTTC.

About this clone: Other DNA sequences in the same sample also yield this CDR3. The chain employs TRBV19 and TRBJ2-2; the D gene is possibly TRBD1 (5 bases). The CDR3 loop spans 14 amino acids. Germline-derived CDR1 and CDR2 are LNHDA and SQIVND (reference sequence). V lost 7 bases and J lost 1, with 10 bases in between. CDR3 residues: CASKGQGNTGELFF. DNA for the CDR3: TGTGCCAGTAAAGGCCAGGGGAACACCGGGGAGCTGTTTTTT. The full variable domain, completed using reference TRBV19 and TRBJ2-2, is DGGITQSPKYLFRKEGQNVTLSCEQNLNHDAMYWYRQDPGQGLRLIYYSQIVNDFQKGDIAEGYSVSREKKESFPLTVTSAQKNPTAFYLCASKGQGNTGELFFGEGSRLTVL.